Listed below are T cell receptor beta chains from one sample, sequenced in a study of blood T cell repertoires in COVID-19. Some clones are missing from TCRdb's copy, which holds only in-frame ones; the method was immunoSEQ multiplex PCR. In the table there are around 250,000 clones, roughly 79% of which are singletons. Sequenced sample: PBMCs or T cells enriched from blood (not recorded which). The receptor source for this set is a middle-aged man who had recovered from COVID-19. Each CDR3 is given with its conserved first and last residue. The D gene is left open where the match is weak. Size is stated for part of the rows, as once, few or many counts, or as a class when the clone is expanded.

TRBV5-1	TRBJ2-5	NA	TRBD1	CASSLGWDRDFQETQYF	TGCGCCAGCAGCTTGGGTTGGGACAGAGATTTCCAAGAGACCCAGTACTTC
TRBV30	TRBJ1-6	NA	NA	CAWRRLNSPLHF	TGTGCCTGGAGACGACTTAATTCACCCCTCCACTTT
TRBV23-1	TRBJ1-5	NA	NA	CASSHSDSLDGPNQPQHF	TGCGCCAGCAGTCATTCCGACAGTCTGGATGGCCCTAATCAGCCCCAGCATTTT
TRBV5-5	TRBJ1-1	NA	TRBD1	CASSPMGTGKTEAFF	TGTGCCAGCAGCCCGATGGGGACAGGGAAAACTGAAGCTTTCTTT
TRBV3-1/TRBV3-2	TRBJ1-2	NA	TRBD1	CASSQDSEGALDGYTF	TGTGCCAGCAGCCAAGATTCGGAGGGGGCGTTGGATGGCTACACCTTC
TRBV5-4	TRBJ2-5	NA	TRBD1	CASSTTGTGVWETQYF	TGTGCCAGCAGTACTACCGGGACAGGGGTATGGGAGACCCAGTACTTC
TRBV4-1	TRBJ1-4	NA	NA	CASSQASWGDEKLFF	TGCGCCAGCAGCCAAGCGTCGTGGGGAGATGAAAAACTGTTTTTT
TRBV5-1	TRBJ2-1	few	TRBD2	CASSLPSGRTAYNEQFF	TGCGCCAGCAGCTTGCCTAGCGGGCGAACCGCTTACAATGAGCAGTTCTTC
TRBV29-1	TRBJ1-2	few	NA	CSDSTGDNYGYTF	TGCAGCGATTCGACAGGAGACAACTATGGCTACACCTTC
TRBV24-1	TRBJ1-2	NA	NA	CATRLEGYTF	TGTGCCACCAGGCTGGAGGGCTACACCTTC
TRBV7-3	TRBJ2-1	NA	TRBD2	CASSLTRTSGSLFF	TGTGCCAGCAGCTTAACCCGGACTAGCGGGAGTCTGTTCTTC
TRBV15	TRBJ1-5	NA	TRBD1	CATSNNRGGQPQHF	TGTGCCACCAGCAATAACAGGGGAGGTCAGCCCCAGCATTTT
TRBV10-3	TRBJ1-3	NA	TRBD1	CAIRDRGRRNTIYF	TGTGCCATCAGGGACAGGGGGCGAAGAAACACCATATATTTT
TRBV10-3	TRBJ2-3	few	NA	CAISRQPTDTQYF	TGTGCCATCAGTCGACAGCCCACAGATACGCAGTATTTT
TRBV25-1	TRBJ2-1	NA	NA	CASSEYRGDEQFF	TGTGCCAGCAGTGAATATCGAGGAGATGAGCAGTTCTTC
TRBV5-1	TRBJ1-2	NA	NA	CATALLTGYGYTF	TGCGCCACCGCGCTTCTTACAGGGTACGGCTACACCTTC
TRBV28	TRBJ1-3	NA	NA	CASEESGNTIYF	TGTGCCAGCGAGGAGTCTGGAAACACCATATATTTT
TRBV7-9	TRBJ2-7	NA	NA	CASRSGRGGDEQYF	TGTGCCAGCAGGTCCGGCAGGGGAGGGGACGAGCAGTACTTC
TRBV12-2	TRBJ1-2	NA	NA	CASRLESRRVYGYTF	TGTGCAAGTCGCTTAGAATCTAGGAGGGTTTATGGCTACACCTTC
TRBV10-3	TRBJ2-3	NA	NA	CAISESQGDTQYF	TGTGCCATCAGTGAGTCACAGGGAGATACGCAGTATTTT
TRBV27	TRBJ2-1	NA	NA	CASSRGGRADEQFF	TGTGCCAGCAGTCGAGGGGGGAGGGCTGATGAGCAGTTCTTC
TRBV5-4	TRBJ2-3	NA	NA	CASKGPPGPDTQYF	TGTGCCAGCAAAGGCCCACCGGGTCCCGATACGCAGTATTTT
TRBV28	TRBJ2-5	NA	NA	CASSTNRERETQYF	TGTGCCAGCAGTACCAACAGGGAGCGGGAGACCCAGTACTTC
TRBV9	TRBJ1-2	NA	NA	CASSVRVEGSGYTF	TGTGCCAGCAGCGTGAGGGTGGAGGGCAGTGGCTACACCTTC
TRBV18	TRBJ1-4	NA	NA	CASSPIDGQSPEKLFF	TGTGCCAGCTCACCAATCGACGGACAAAGCCCTGAAAAACTGTTTTTT
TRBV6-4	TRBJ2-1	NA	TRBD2	CASSVQLAGGNNEQFF	TGTGCCAGCAGTGTCCAACTAGCGGGGGGGAACAATGAGCAGTTCTTC
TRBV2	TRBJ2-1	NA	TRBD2	CASSVGTSGRKNEQFF	TGTGCCAGCAGTGTCGGGACTAGCGGGAGGAAAAATGAGCAGTTCTTC
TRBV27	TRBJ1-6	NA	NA	CASSLSQGITYNSPLHF	TGTGCCAGCAGTTTATCGCAGGGCATCACCTATAATTCACCCCTCCACTTT
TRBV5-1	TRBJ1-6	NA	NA	CASSSRTARGDSPLHF	TGCGCCAGCAGCTCCCGGACAGCCCGAGGGGATTCACCCCTCCACTTT
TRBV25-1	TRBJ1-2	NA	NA	CATPRVNYGYTF	TGTGCCACTCCGAGGGTCAACTATGGCTACACCTTC
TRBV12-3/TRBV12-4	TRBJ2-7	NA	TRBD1	CASGDRGNYEQYF	TGTGCCAGCGGAGACAGGGGAAACTACGAGCAGTACTTC
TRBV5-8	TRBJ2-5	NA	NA	CASSLYLAAGETQYF	TGTGCCAGCAGCTTGTATCTGGCGGCGGGGGAGACCCAGTACTTC
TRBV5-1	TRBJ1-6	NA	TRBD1	CASSLGGQGNSPLHF	TGCGCCAGCAGCTTGGGGGGACAGGGGAATTCACCCCTCCACTTT
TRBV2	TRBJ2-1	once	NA	CASSERYPQEQFF	TGTGCCAGCAGTGAGCGGTACCCTCAGGAGCAGTTCTTC
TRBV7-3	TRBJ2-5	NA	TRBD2	CASSSQRGPQETQYF	TGTGCCAGCAGCTCCCAGCGGGGGCCCCAAGAGACCCAGTACTTC
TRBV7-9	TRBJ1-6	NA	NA	CASSLLPGSPLHF	TGTGCCAGCAGCTTATTGCCGGGTTCACCCCTCCACTTT
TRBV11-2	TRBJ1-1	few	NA	CASSLDRVAEAFF	TGTGCCAGCAGCTTAGACAGGGTCGCTGAAGCTTTCTTT
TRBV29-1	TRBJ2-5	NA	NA	CSVESGAETQYF	TGCAGCGTTGAATCAGGGGCAGAGACCCAGTACTTC
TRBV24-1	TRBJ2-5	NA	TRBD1	CATSDPGTDGETQYF	TGTGCCACCAGTGATCCCGGGACAGACGGCGAGACCCAGTACTTC
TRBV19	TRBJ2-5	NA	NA	CASSRRSRYQETQYF	TGTGCCAGTAGTAGGAGGTCGCGGTACCAAGAGACCCAGTACTTC
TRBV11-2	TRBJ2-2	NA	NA	CASSPGHYTNTGELFF	TGTGCCAGCAGCCCGGGACATTATACGAACACCGGGGAGCTGTTTTTT
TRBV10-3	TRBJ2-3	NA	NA	CAIMAASTDTQYF	TGTGCCATCATGGCGGCGAGCACAGATACGCAGTATTTT
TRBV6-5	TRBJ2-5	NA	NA	CATNLEGRGETQYF	TGTGCCACCAACCTAGAAGGGCGGGGAGAGACCCAGTACTTC
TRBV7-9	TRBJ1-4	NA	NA	CASSLGGNRLVEKLFF	TGTGCCAGCAGCTTGGGGGGTAACAGGCTGGTTGAAAAACTGTTTTTT
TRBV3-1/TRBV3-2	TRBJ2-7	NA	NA	CASSQPQGGGYEQYF	TGTGCCAGCAGCCAGCCACAGGGAGGGGGCTACGAGCAGTACTTC
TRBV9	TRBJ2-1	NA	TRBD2	CASSVERGDNEQFF	TGTGCCAGCAGCGTAGAGCGGGGGGACAATGAGCAGTTCTTC
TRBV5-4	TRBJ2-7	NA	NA	CASSLDRGGILYF	TGTGCCAGCAGCTTGGACCGGGGTGGGATTCTGTACTTC
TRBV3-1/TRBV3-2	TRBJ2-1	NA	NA	CASSPRYNEQFF	TGTGCCAGCAGCCCGCGGTACAATGAGCAGTTCTTC
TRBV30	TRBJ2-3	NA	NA	CAWSEGTASTDTQYF	TGTGCCTGGAGTGAAGGAACAGCTAGCACAGATACGCAGTATTTT
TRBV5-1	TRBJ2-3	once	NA	CASSLAQGDTDTQYF	TGCGCCAGCAGCTTGGCACAGGGTGACACAGATACGCAGTATTTT
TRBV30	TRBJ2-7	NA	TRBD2	CAWSVFVAGGGEQYF	TGTGCCTGGAGTGTATTCGTGGCGGGAGGCGGCGAGCAGTACTTC
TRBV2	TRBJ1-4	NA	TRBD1	CATTDRGEEKLFF	TGTGCCACCACAGACAGGGGAGAAGAAAAACTGTTTTTT
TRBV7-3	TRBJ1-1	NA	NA	CASSFTGHTEAFF	TGTGCCAGCAGCTTTACAGGGCACACTGAAGCTTTCTTT
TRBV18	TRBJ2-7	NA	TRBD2	CASSSGLAGAYEQYF	TGTGCCAGCTCATCTGGACTAGCGGGCGCCTACGAGCAGTACTTC
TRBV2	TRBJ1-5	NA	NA	CASSDQGPLNQPQHF	TGTGCCAGCAGTGACCAGGGCCCTCTGAATCAGCCCCAGCATTTT
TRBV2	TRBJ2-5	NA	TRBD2	CASSAPLAGAETQYF	TGTGCCAGCAGTGCCCCCCTAGCGGGGGCGGAGACCCAGTACTTC
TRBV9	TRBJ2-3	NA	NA	CASSARTNTDTQYF	TGTGCCAGCAGCGCCCGCACTAACACAGATACGCAGTATTTT
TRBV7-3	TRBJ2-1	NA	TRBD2	CASSPTSPRSYNEQFF	TGTGCCAGCAGCCCGACTAGCCCGCGGTCCTACAATGAGCAGTTCTTC
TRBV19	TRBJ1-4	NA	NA	CASRVSYEKLFF	TGTGCCAGCAGGGTCTCATATGAAAAACTGTTTTTT